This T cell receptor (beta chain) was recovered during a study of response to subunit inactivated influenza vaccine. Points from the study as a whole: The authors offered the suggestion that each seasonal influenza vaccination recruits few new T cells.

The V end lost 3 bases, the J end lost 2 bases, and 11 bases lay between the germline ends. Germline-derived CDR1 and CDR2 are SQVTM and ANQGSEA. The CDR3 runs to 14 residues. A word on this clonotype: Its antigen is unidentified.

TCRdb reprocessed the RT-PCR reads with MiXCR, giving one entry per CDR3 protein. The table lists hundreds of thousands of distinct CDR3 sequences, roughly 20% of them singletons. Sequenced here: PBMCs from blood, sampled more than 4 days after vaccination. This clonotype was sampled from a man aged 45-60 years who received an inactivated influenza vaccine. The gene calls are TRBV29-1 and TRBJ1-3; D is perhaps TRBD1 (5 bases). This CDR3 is CSVDSGQPGNTIYF. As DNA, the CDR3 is TGCAGCGTTGACTCCGGACAACCTGGAAACACCATATATTTT.